These 22 T cell receptor beta chains share one sample of origin, sequenced in a study of shared clonotypes between healthy human individuals. The protocol was immunoSEQ multiplex PCR, while the TCRdb copy is restricted to in-frame clones and leaves out a portion. The sample includes some 2,000,000 clones, about 95% of them seen just once. The source material was naive CD4+ T cells sorted from blood. The subset: CD45RA+ positively selected. The receptors come from a man aged 18 to 29 in good health.

In nucleotides, the CDR3 is TGTGCCAGCAGCCCAGGAGGGACAGGGACCTCTGGGGCCAACGTCCTGACTTTC. Amino acids: CASSPGGTGTSGANVLTF. The gene calls are TRBV7-9 and TRBJ2-6, with TRBD1 matching over 9 bases. This CDR3 is built from 18 residues. V shed 5 bases, J shed 0 bases, and the junction held 8 bases outside the gene matches. Germline values: CDR1 SEHNR, CDR2 FQNEAQ (reference sequence).

This clone was seen more than once but under ten times. The chain recombines TRBV4-1 with TRBJ1-6; D unclear. There are 13 residues in the CDR3. V lost 0 bases and J 10 bases, leaving 7 bases between the germline ends. Per germline, CDR1 MGHRA and CDR2 YSYEKL. Here the CDR3 reads CASSQDWRSPLHF. DNA of the CDR3: TGCGCCAGCAGCCAAGATTGGAGGTCACCCCTCCACTTT.

The chain carries TRBV19 and TRBJ1-1; 8 nucleotides align to TRBD1. CDR3 size: 15 residues. After removal of 7 bases from V and 5 bases from J, the junction contained 12 bases not matched to a gene. Germline-derived CDR1 and CDR2 are LNHDA and SQIVND (reference sequence). The DNA for the CDR3 is TGTGCCAGTACCCCAAGAGGACAGGGCCTAACTGAAGCTTTCTTT. It codes for CASTPRGQGLTEAFF.

The chain employs TRBV6-6 and TRBJ1-1, with TRBD1 matching 9 bases. The CDR3 length is 15 residues. Germline CDR1 and CDR2: MNHNY and SVGAGI (reference sequence). After removal of 6 bases from V and 6 bases from J, the junction contained 11 bases not matched to a gene. This CDR3 reads CASSGTGLGVAEAFF. The CDR3 DNA follows: TGTGCCAGCAGCGGGACAGGGCTTGGGGTCGCTGAAGCTTTCTTT.

This chain connects TRBV18 to TRBJ1-2, with D perhaps matching TRBD1 (5 bases). The CDR3 sequence is 13 residues long. Germline V gene lookup returns CDR1 KGHSH and CDR2 LQKENI. The V end lost 3 bases, the J end lost 8 bases, and 13 bases lay between the germline ends. CDR3 in amino acids: CASSPSGTRGYTF. The CDR3 DNA follows: TGTGCCAGCTCACCCTCCGGGACGCGAGGCTACACCTTC.

This chain links TRBV14 with TRBJ2-5; the D gene is possibly TRBD1 (6 bases). The germline V gene encodes CDR1 SGHDN and CDR2 FVKESK. This CDR3 comprises 16 residues. V shed 2 bases and J shed 0 bases, with 13 bases lying between them. The CDR3 loop is CASSQRGQLYQETQYF. In DNA form, the CDR3 reads TGTGCCAGCAGCCAAAGGGGACAACTGTACCAAGAGACCCAGTACTTC.

In the case of this clone: At the DNA level, this CDR3 is encoded by other sequences in the same sample as well. This chain links TRBV6-5 with TRBJ2-5; 10 bases agree with TRBD2. Germline CDR1 reads MNHEY; CDR2 reads SVGAGI. Trimming removed 3 bases from V and 2 bases from J; junction bases left unmatched: 6. There are 16 residues in the CDR3. The CDR3, as DNA: TGTGCCAGCAGTTATTCGTTAGCGGGGGGACAAGAGACCCAGTACTTC. Protein product: CASSYSLAGGQETQYF.

The chain uses TRBV5-4 and TRBJ2-7; the match to TRBD2 covers 7 bases. Germline V gene sequence: CDR1 SGHNT, CDR2 YYREEE (reference sequence). This CDR3 has 15 amino acids. The V and J ends lost 0 bases and 2 bases, in that order; junction bases with no gene match: 5. Here the CDR3 DNA reads TGTGCCAGCAGCTTGGATTCTAGCGGTACCTACGAGCAGTACTTC. Translating it yields CASSLDSSGTYEQYF.

This clone was seen more than once but under ten times. The CDR3 bases are TGCAGCACCCGACAGGGGAGCTCCTACGAGCAGTACTTC. This translates into CSTRQGSSYEQYF. The V and J genes are TRBV29-1 and TRBJ2-7; 8 bases align to TRBD1. CDR1 is SQVTM, CDR2 ANQGSEA, per germline. Unmatched junction bases numbered 6, after V lost 8 bases and J lost 0 bases. This CDR3 has 13 residues.

V usage is TRBV4-1 and J usage is TRBJ2-7; D is ambiguous. CDR1 is MGHRA, CDR2 YSYEKL, per germline. The V end lost 1 base, the J end lost 3 bases, and 13 bases lay between the germline ends. The CDR3 has 15 amino acids. Written as DNA, the CDR3 is TGCGCCAGCAGCCAAGGAATAGGAGCCAACTACGAGCAGTACTTC. As protein: CASSQGIGANYEQYF.

This clone showed up just a few times. The V call is TRBV30, the J call TRBJ1-3; 10 bases agree with TRBD1. There are 15 residues in the CDR3. The J segment lost 4 bases and the V segment lost 0 bases, leaving 3 bases of the junction unmatched. Germline-derived CDR1 and CDR2 are GTSNPN and SVGIG (reference sequence). The CDR3 coding sequence is TGTGCCTGGAGTGTGGAGACAGGGGGCGGAAACACCATATATTTT. This sequence encodes CAWSVETGGGNTIYF.

The genes are TRBV5-1 and TRBJ2-1; maybe TRBD2 (6 bases). The V end was cut by 1 base, the J end by 9 bases, with 11 bases between. CDR3 size: 13 residues. CDR1 is SGHRS and CDR2 is YFSETQ in the germline V gene. This CDR3 is CASSLSVAAEQFF. CDR3 DNA sequence: TGCGCCAGCAGCTTGTCGGTAGCGGCTGAGCAGTTCTTC.

The rearrangement uses TRBV5-6 and TRBJ2-5, with TRBD2 matching 8 bases. Germline V CDR1 and CDR2: SGHDT, YYEEEE. Germline trimming cut 0 bases from V and 1 base from J; bases unmatched to any gene: 5. This CDR3 spans 16 amino acids. CDR3: CASSLALGGGQETQYF. CDR3 coding DNA: TGTGCCAGCAGCTTGGCCCTCGGGGGGGGCCAAGAGACCCAGTACTTC.

The V gene is TRBV7-9, the J gene TRBJ2-5, with TRBD2 as a possible D gene (6 bases). V was cut by 1 base and J by 1 base, with 10 bases left in between. Per the germline V gene, CDR1 is SEHNR and CDR2 is FQNEAQ (reference sequence). This CDR3 is built from 15 residues. Written as DNA, the CDR3 is TGTGCCAGCAGCTTAGTTGGCGGGATCCAAGAGACCCAGTACTTC. It is translated as CASSLVGGIQETQYF.

This clone was seen just once. This chain connects TRBV7-9 to TRBJ2-7; weak D call: TRBD2 (5 bases). V was cut by 0 bases and J by 3 bases, with 24 bases left in between. The germline V gene encodes CDR1 SEHNR and CDR2 FQNEAQ (reference sequence). The CDR3 is 19 residues long. The CDR3 reads CASSLADYGIPRPGYEQYF. The CDR3 bases are TGTGCCAGCAGCTTAGCCGACTACGGGATTCCCCGTCCGGGCTACGAGCAGTACTTC.

The gene calls are TRBV18 and TRBJ2-5, with no clear D. The length of the CDR3 is 13 residues. The V gene's germline CDR1 is KGHSH and CDR2 LQKENI. The V end was cut by 0 bases, the J end by 5 bases, with 7 bases between. The DNA for the CDR3 is TGTGCCAGCTCACCACCGAACATGGAGACCCAGTACTTC. Translation gives CASSPPNMETQYF.

The J gene is TRBJ2-7, the V gene TRBV5-1, with 7 bases aligning to TRBD2. V lost 0 bases to trimming and J lost 0 bases; unmatched junction nucleotides: 6. The V gene's germline CDR1 is SGHRS and CDR2 YFSETQ. The CDR3 sequence is 16 residues long. The CDR3 coding sequence is TGCGCCAGCAGCTTGGGCGGGAGCTCAAACTCCTACGAGCAGTACTTC. Its translation: CASSLGGSSNSYEQYF.

This chain joins TRBV9 and TRBJ2-4; the D gene is possibly TRBD2 (6 bases). V lost 3 bases and J lost 0, with 13 bases in between. Germline V gene data show CDR1 as SGDLS and CDR2 as YYNGEE. The CDR3 covers 16 residues. CDR3 sequence: CASSGRWGLAKNIQYF. CDR3 bases: TGTGCCAGCAGCGGGCGGTGGGGACTAGCCAAAAACATTCAGTACTTC. The complete variable domain, with remaining parts taken from reference TRBV9 and TRBJ2-4, reads DSGVTQTPKHLITATGQRVTLRCSPRSGDLSVYWYQQSLDQGLQFLIQYYNGEERAKGNILERFSAQQFPDLHSELNLSSLELGDSALYFCASSGRWGLAKNIQYFGAGTRLSVL.

V gene TRBV7-9 combines with J gene TRBJ2-1; TRBD2 agrees at 7 bases. J gave up 3 bases and V 2 bases, and 4 bases lay outside the gene matches. This CDR3 spans 15 amino acids. The germline V gene encodes CDR1 SEHNR and CDR2 FQNEAQ (reference sequence). The CDR3 sequence: CASSLSTSVYNEQFF. CDR3 DNA: TGTGCCAGCAGCTTATCCACTAGCGTCTACAATGAGCAGTTCTTC. The full variable domain, its missing parts supplied by reference TRBV7-9 and TRBJ2-1, is DTGVSQNPRHKITKRGQNVTFRCDPISEHNRLYWYRQTLGQGPEFLTYFQNEAQLEKSRLLSDRFSAERPKGSFSTLEIQRTEQGDSAMYLCASSLSTSVYNEQFFGPGTRLTVL.

The gene calls are TRBV2 and TRBJ2-2, with TRBD1 matching over 7 bases. The CDR3 loop spans 11 amino acids. Looked up from germline, CDR1 is SNHLY and CDR2 is FYNNEI. V was clipped by 11 bases and J by 8 bases; unmatched bases: 5. The CDR3 region has the DNA TGTGCCGGACAGGAAGCGGGGGAGCTGTTTTTT. Translating it yields CAGQEAGELFF.

This clone was counted once. The chain couples TRBV4-1 to TRBJ2-3; 9 nucleotides line up with TRBD1. Trimming at V came to 1 base and at J to 5 bases, leaving 7 bases not matched to a gene. CDR1 is MGHRA, CDR2 YSYEKL, per germline. The CDR3 length is 16 residues. The CDR3: CASSQAGTGSGDTQYF. The CDR3 coding sequence is TGCGCCAGCAGCCAAGCAGGGACAGGGTCAGGAGATACGCAGTATTTT.

J is TRBJ1-6 and V is TRBV2; the D gene is possibly TRBD1 (6 bases). CDR1 and CDR2 from the germline V gene are SNHLY and FYNNEI. Trimming took off 10 bases at V and 2 bases at J, with 12 bases between the two ends. This CDR3 spans 14 amino acids. CDR3 in DNA: TGTGCCAAAAAGGGGGGGACCTATAATTCACCCCTCCACTTT. Translation: CAKKGGTYNSPLHF.